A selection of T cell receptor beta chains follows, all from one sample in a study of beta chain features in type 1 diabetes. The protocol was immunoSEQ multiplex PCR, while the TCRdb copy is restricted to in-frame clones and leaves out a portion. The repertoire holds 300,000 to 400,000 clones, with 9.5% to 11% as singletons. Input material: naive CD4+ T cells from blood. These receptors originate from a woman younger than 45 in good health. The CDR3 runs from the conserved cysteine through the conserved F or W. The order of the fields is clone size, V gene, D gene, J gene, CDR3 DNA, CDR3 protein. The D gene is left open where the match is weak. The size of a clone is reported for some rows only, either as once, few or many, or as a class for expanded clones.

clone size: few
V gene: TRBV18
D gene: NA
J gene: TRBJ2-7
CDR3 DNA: TGTGCCAGCTCACCGGCAGAACGCTACGAGCAGTACTTC
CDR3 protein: CASSPAERYEQYF

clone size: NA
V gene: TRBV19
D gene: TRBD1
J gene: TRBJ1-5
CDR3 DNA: TGTGCCAGTAGGATGGACAGGGCAAGTCAGCCCCAGCATTTT
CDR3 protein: CASRMDRASQPQHF

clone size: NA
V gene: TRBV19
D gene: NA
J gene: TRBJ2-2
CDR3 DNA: TGTGCCAGTACCCCAACGTGGGGAGCCGGGGAGCTGTTTTTT
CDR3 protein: CASTPTWGAGELFF

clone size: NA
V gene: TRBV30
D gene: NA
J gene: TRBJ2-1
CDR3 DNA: TGTGCCTGGTATACTCACAATGAGCAGTTCTTC
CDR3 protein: CAWYTHNEQFF

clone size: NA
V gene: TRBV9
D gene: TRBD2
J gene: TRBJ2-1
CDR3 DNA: TGTGCCAGCAGCATAACTAGCGGGTCCTACAATGAGCAGTTCTTC
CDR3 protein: CASSITSGSYNEQFF

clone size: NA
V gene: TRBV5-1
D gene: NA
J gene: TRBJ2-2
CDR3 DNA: TGCGCCAGCAGCTTGGTATCCAGGGGCCGTACCGGGGAGCTGTTTTTT
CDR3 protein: CASSLVSRGRTGELFF

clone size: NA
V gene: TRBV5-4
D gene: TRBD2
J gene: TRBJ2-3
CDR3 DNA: TGTGCCAGCAGCCTCAGGACTAGCGGCAGCACAGATACGCAGTATTTT
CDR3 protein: CASSLRTSGSTDTQYF

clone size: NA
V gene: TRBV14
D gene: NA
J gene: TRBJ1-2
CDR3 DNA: TGTGCCAGCAGCCTACAGGGTTCCTATGGCTACACCTTC
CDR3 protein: CASSLQGSYGYTF

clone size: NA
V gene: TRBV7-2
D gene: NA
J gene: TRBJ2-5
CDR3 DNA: TGTGCCAGCAGCTCGGGGTCGCAGACCCAGTACTTC
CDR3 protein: CASSSGSQTQYF

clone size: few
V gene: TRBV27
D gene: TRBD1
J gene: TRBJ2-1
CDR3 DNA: TGTGCCAGCAGCCGGGGACAGGCAAAGCAGTTCTTC
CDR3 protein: CASSRGQAKQFF

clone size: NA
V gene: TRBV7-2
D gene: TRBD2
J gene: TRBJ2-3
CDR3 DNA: TGTGCCAGCAGCTTAGGGGGGACTAGCGGGAGACGCACAGATACGCAGTATTTT
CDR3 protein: CASSLGGTSGRRTDTQYF

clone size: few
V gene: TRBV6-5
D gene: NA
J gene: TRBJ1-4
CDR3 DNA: TGTGCCAGCAGTTACAGGAAGCGAGAAAAACTGTTTTTT
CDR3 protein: CASSYRKREKLFF

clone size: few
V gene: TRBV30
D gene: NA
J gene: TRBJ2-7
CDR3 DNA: TGTGCCTGGAGTGTGGTCAGGGATTCCTACGAGCAGTACTTC
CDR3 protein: CAWSVVRDSYEQYF

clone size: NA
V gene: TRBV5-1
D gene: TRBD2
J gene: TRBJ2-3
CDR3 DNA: TGCGCCAGCAGCTTGGCACTAGCGGGTTCTGATACGCAGTATTTT
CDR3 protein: CASSLALAGSDTQYF

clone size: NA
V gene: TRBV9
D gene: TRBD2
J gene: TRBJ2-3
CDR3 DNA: TGTGCCAGCAGCGTAGCAGCGGGGGGCCCCACAGATACGCAGTATTTT
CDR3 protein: CASSVAAGGPTDTQYF

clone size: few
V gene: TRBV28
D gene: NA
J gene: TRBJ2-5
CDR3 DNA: TGTGCCAGCAGCCGCTGGGGGCGGGTTGGAGAGACCCAGTACTTC
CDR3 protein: CASSRWGRVGETQYF

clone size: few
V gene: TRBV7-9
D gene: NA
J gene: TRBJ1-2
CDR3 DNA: TGTGCCAGCAGCTTAGGGGTAGGGGACTATGGCTACACCTTC
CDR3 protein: CASSLGVGDYGYTF

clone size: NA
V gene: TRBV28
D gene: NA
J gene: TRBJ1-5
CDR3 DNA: TGTGCCAGCAGTTTATGGGCCAGGGTACAGCCCCAGCATTTT
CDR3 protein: CASSLWARVQPQHF

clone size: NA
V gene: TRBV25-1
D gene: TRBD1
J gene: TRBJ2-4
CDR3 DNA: TGTGCCAGCGGCAGGACAGGGACAAACATTCAGTACTTC
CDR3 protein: CASGRTGTNIQYF

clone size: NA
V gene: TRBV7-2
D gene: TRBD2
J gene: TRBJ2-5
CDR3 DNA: TGTGCCAGCAGCGTCACCGGGGGGGCGCCGGAGACCCAGTACTTC
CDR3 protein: CASSVTGGAPETQYF

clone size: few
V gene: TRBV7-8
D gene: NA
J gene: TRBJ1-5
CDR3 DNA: TGTGCCAGCAGCTTAGGGGCAGGTGAAGTCAATCAGCCCCAGCATTTT
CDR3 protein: CASSLGAGEVNQPQHF

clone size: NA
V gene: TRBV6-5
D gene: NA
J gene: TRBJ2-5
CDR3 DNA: TGTGCCAGCAGTTACTGGGGGGTCCAAGAGACCCAGTACTTC
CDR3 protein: CASSYWGVQETQYF

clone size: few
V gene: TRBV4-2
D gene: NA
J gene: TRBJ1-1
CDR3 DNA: TGTGCCAGCAGCCAAGATCAGGGTGCGGCCAGACTTAACACTGAAGCTTTCTTT
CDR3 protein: CASSQDQGAARLNTEAFF

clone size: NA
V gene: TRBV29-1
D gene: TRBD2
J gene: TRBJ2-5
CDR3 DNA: TGCAGCGTTGAAGATGGAGGGGCTACTAGCGGGAGGCACCAAGAGACCCAGTACTTC
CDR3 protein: CSVEDGGATSGRHQETQYF

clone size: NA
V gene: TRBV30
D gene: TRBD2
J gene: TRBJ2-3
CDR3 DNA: TGTGCCTGTGCCTATAGAGCGGGAGCGGGCACAGATACGCAGTATTTT
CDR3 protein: CACAYRAGAGTDTQYF

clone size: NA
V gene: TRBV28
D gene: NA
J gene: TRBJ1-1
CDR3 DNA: TGTGCCAGCAGCCCAATGGGGGCAGGGTTGAACACTGAAGCTTTCTTT
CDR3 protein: CASSPMGAGLNTEAFF

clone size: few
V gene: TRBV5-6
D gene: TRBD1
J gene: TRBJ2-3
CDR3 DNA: TGTGCCAGCAGCAGCGGACAGGGAGTGGATACGCAGTATTTT
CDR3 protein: CASSSGQGVDTQYF

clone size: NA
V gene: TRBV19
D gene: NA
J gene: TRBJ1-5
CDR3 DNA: TGTGCCAGTAGTCGAACGGAGTTCAATCAGCCCCAGCATTTT
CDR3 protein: CASSRTEFNQPQHF

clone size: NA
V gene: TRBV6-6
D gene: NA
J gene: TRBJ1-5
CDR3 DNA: TGTGCCAGCAGCCCGGGGTCGGGTCAGCCCCAGCATTTT
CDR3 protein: CASSPGSGQPQHF

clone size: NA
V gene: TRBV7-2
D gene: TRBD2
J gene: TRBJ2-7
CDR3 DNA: TGTGCCAGCAGCAGGACTAGCGCAGGAGGCGAGCAGTACTTC
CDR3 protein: CASSRTSAGGEQYF

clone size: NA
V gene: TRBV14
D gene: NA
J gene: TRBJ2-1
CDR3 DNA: TGTGCCAGCAGCCAAGACTCACCGCGGGCCCAGTTCTTC
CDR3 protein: CASSQDSPRAQFF

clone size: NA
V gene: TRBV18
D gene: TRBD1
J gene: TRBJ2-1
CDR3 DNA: TGTGCCAGCTCACCAGGGACAGACAATGAGCAGTTCTTC
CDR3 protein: CASSPGTDNEQFF

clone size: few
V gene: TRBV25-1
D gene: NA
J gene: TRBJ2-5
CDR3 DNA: TGTGCCAGCAGCCACCCCAGCGGTAGCTTACAAGAGACCCAGTACTTC
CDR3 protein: CASSHPSGSLQETQYF

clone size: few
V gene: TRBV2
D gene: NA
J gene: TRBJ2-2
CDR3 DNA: TGTGCCAGCAGTGAAGAGGGGATACGAACCGGGGAGCTGTTTTTT
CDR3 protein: CASSEEGIRTGELFF

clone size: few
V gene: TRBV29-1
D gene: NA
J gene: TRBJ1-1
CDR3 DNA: TGCAGCGTAACCCCCAGGGGTAACACTGAAGCTTTCTTT
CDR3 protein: CSVTPRGNTEAFF

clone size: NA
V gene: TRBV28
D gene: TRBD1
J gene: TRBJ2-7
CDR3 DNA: TGTGCCAGCAGCTCCCCCGGAGACAGGGCTGACGAGCAGTACTTC
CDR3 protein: CASSSPGDRADEQYF

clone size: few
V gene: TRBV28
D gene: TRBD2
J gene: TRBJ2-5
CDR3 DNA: TGTGCCAGCAGTGCGGGAGTCGTAAAAGAGACCCAGTACTTC
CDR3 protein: CASSAGVVKETQYF

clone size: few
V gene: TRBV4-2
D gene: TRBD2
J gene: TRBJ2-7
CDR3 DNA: TGTGCCAGCAGCCAAGATGGCGGGAGGGCCTCCTACGAGCAGTACTTC
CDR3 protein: CASSQDGGRASYEQYF

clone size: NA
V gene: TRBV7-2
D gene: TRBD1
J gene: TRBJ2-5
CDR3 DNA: TGTGCCAGCAGCTTAGCGGGACAGGGTCGAAGGGAGACCCAGTACTTC
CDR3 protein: CASSLAGQGRRETQYF

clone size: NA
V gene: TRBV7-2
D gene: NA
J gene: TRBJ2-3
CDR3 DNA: TGTGCCAGCAGCTTAGCGTTCCGGGGAGATACGCAGTATTTT
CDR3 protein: CASSLAFRGDTQYF

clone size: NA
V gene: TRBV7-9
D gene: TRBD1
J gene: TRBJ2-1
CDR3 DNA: TGTGCCAGCAGCTTACGACAGGGTGAGGACAATGAGCAGTTCTTC
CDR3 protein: CASSLRQGEDNEQFF

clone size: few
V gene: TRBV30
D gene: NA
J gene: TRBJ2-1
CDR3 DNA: TGTGCCTGGGGGGGACACACGACCTACAATGAGCAGTTCTTC
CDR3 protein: CAWGGHTTYNEQFF

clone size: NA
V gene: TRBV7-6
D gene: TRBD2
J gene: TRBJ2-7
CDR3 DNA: TGTGCCAGCAGGCCCGGGATGGGGGGGGAGGGTGAGCAGTACTTC
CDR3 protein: CASRPGMGGEGEQYF

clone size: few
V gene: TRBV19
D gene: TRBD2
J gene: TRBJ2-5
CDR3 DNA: TGTGCCAGTAGTAGGGGGGGACCTCAAGAGACCCAGTACTTC
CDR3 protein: CASSRGGPQETQYF